This T cell receptor beta chain was observed in a study of CD8+CD57+ T cells in acquired aplastic anemia. Study findings and constraints: Patients were compared with controls for CD8+ Simpson's diversity, and no significant difference emerged.

Sequencing was done on patients that had shown CD8+CD57+ cell expansion by flow cytometry. Diagnosis of severe acquired aplastic anemia applied to all patients. This CDR3 contains 13 residues. Germline V gene sequence: CDR1 LGHDT, CDR2 YNNKEL (reference sequence). Trimming cost V 3 bases and J 4 bases, with 10 bases left between them. This clonotype was recorded many times. What it recognizes is unknown. The template used for profiling TCR beta VDJ and CDR3 was genomic DNA. TCRdb reanalysed the reads using MiXCR and keeps one entry per CDR3 protein. The table shows over 250,000 distinct CDR3 sequences, with 56% occurring only once.

The TCR was taken from a human donor with aplastic anemia. Material: sorted CD4+, CD8+, or CD8+CD57+ T cells (not recorded which) from PBMCs. The chain recombines TRBV3-1 with TRBJ2-7; no definite D call. CDR3 coding DNA: TGTGCCAGCAGCCATGCATCGGTATACGAGCAGTACTTC. It is translated as CASSHASVYEQYF.